This record covers a single T cell receptor beta chain. V lost 2 bases to trimming and J lost 3 bases, with 9 bases between them. The germline V gene has CDR1 MNHGY and CDR2 SAAAGT. This CDR3 spans 14 amino acids. Treatment described: preoperative locoregional IRX-2 cytokine immunotherapy. Preoperative locoregional IRX-2 cytokine immunotherapy was tested in the phase Ib source study. Generated by immunoSEQ multiplex PCR, the TCRdb table keeps only in-frame clones and is missing some. This table holds about 37,000 clones, about four fifths found once. The sample originates from a study of preoperative IRX-2 immunotherapy in early breast cancer.

This receptor was taken from a human donor with breast cancer. The material sequenced was lymph node tissue, taken after IRX-2 immunotherapy. The rearrangement uses TRBV6-8 and TRBJ2-3; D is uncertain. The CDR3 is CASSYPMLTDTQYF. In DNA form, the CDR3 reads TGTGCCAGCAGTTACCCCATGCTTACAGATACGCAGTATTTT.